Sequencing of this TCR beta chain was carried out in a study of shared clonotypes between healthy human individuals. General study findings and limits: A limitation of the genetic and exposure-history diversity represented arose from few donors.

Assay execution took place at the deep level. The authors distributed each subset's genomic DNA evenly over several immunoSEQ plates. Per the authors' pipeline: Junction-only sequences without quality scores were provided by ImmunoSEQ, so filtering was different. Sequencing was performed with immunoSEQ multiplex PCR; in TCRdb, only in-frame clones are kept and a portion is missing. The DNA was the basis for D and trimming; V, J and clone size are from that table. The sample has 450,000 to 500,000 clones; 70% to 85% are singletons. Turning to this clone: Its antigen is undetermined.

Sequenced: PBMCs. The sequence came from a woman aged 40 to 55 in good health. Some clones in this sample may be carry-over from other donors' samples.

The CDR3 coding sequence is TGTGCCAGCAGCTTCACAGGGATGTTTGGAAACACCATATATTTT. Residues: CASSFTGMFGNTIYF. J is TRBJ1-3 and V is TRBV9; TRBD1 is a possible D gene (6 bases). CDR1 SGDLS and CDR2 YYNGEE come from the germline V gene. V was cut by 4 bases and J by 3 bases, with 14 bases left in between. This CDR3 region has 15 residues.